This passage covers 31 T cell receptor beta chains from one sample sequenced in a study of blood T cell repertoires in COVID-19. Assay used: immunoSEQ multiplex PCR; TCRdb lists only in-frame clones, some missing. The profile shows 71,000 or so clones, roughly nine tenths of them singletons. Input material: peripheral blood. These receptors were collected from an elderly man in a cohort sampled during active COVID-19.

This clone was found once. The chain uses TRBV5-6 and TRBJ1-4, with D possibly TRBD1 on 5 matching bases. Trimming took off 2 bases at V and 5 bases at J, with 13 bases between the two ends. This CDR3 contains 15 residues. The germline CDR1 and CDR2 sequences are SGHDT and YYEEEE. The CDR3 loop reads CASSFYTGLNEKLFF. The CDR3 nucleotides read TGTGCCAGCAGCTTCTACACAGGCCTCAATGAAAAACTGTTTTTT.

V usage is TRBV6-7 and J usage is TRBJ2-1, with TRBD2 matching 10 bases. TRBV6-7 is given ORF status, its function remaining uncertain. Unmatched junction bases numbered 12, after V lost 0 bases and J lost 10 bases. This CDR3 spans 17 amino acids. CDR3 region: CASSYSLAGAKTLEQFF. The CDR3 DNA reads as TGTGCCAGCAGTTACTCTCTAGCGGGGGCAAAAACGTTGGAGCAGTTCTTC.

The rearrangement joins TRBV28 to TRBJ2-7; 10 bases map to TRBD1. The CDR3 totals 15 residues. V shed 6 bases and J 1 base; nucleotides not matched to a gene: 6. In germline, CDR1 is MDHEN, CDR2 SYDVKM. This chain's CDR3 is CASSPTGGWSYEQYV. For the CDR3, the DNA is TGTGCCAGCAGCCCGACAGGGGGCTGGTCCTACGAGCAGTACGTC.

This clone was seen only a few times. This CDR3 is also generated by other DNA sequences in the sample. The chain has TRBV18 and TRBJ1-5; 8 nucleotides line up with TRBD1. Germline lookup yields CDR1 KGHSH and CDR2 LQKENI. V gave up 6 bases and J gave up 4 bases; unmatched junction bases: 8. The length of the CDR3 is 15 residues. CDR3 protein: CASSPDRGGNQPQHF. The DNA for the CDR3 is TGTGCCAGCTCTCCAGACAGGGGAGGTAATCAGCCCCAGCATTTT.

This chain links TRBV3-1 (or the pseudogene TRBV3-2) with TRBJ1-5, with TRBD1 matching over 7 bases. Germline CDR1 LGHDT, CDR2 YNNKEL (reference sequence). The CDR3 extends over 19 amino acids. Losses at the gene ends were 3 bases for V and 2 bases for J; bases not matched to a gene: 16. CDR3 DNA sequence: TGTGCCAGCAGCCAGACAGGGTTAGGACCGAGGGGTGGCAATCAGCCCCAGCATTTT. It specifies CASSQTGLGPRGGNQPQHF.

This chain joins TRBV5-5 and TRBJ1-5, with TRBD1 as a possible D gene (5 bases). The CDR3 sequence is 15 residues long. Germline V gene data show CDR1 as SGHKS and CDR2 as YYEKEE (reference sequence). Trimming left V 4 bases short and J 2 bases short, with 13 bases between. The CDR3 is CASSPRGGGNQPQHF. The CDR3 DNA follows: TGTGCCAGCAGCCCCCGTGGGGGGGGCAATCAGCCCCAGCATTTT.

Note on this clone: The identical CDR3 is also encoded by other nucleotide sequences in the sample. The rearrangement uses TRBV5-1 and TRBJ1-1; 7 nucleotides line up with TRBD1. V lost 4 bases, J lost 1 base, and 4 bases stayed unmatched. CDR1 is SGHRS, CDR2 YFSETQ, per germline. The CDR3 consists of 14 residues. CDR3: CASSPGQPNTEAFF. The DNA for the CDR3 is TGCGCCAGCAGCCCGGGACAGCCGAACACTGAAGCTTTCTTT.

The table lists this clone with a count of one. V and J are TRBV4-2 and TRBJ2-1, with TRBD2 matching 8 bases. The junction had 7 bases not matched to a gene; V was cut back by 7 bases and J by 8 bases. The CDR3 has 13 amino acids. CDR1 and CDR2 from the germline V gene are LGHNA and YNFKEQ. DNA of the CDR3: TGTGCCAGCACCGGGGGGGCAATCGATGAGCAGTTCTTC. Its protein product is CASTGGAIDEQFF.

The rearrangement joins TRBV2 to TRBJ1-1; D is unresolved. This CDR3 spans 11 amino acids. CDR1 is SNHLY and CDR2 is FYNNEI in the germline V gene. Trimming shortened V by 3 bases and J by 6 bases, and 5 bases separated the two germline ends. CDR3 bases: TGTGCCAGCAGTGACAGATCTGAAGCTTTCTTT. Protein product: CASSDRSEAFF.

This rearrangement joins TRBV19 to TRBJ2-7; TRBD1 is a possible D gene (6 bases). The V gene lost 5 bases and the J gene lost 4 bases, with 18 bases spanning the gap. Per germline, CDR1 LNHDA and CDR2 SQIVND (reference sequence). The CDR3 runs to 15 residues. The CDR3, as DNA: TGTGCCAGTAGTCCCCTAACAGGGCTGAATTACGAGCAGTACTTC. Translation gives CASSPLTGLNYEQYF.

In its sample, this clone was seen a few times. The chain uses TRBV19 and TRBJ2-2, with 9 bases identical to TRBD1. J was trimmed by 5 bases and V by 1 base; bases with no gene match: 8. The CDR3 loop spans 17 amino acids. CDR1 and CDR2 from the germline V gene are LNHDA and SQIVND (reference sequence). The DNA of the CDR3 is TGTGCCAGTAGTATAGTACTACAGGGGGCGTTGACCGGGGAGCTGTTTTTT. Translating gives CASSIVLQGALTGELFF.

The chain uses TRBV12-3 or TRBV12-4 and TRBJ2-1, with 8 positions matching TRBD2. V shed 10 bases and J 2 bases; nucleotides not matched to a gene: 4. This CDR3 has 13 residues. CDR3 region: CATPGLAYNEQFF. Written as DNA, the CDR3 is TGTGCCACGCCGGGACTAGCCTACAATGAGCAGTTCTTC.

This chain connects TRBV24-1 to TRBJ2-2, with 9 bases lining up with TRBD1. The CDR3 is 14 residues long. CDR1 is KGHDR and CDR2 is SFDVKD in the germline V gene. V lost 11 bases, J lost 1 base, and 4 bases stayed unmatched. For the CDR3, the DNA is TGTGCCAGCGGACAGGGGTTGAACACCGGGGAGCTGTTTTTT. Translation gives CASGQGLNTGELFF.

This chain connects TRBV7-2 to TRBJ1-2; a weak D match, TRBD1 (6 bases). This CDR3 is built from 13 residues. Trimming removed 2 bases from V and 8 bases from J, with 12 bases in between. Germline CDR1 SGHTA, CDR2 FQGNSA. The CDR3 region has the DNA TGTGCCAGCAGCTTAAACCTAGGGGGAGGCTACACCTTC. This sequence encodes CASSLNLGGGYTF.

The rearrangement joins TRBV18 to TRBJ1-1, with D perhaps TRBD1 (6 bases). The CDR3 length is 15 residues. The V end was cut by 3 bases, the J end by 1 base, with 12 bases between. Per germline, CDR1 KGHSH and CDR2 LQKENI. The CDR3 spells CASSPPQGKNTEAFF. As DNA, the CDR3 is TGTGCCAGCTCACCCCCTCAGGGGAAGAACACTGAAGCTTTCTTT.

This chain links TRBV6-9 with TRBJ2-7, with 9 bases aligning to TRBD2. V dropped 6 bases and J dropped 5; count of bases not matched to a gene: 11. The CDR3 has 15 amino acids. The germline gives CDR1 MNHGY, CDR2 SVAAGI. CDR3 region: CASRPPGLAPHEQYV. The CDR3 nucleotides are TGTGCCAGCAGGCCCCCCGGACTAGCGCCCCACGAGCAGTACGTC.

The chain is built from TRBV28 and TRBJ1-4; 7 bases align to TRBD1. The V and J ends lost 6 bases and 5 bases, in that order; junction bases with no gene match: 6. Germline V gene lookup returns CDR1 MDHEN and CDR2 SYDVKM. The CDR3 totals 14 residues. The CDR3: CASRAQGGNEKLFF. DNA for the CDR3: TGTGCCAGCAGGGCTCAGGGGGGCAATGAAAAACTGTTTTTT.

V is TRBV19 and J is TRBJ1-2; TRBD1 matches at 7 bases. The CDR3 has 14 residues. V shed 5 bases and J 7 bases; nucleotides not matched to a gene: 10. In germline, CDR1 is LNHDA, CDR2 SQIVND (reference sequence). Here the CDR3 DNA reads TGTGCCAGTAGTCAACAATATGACAGGGCTGGCTACACCTTC. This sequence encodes CASSQQYDRAGYTF.

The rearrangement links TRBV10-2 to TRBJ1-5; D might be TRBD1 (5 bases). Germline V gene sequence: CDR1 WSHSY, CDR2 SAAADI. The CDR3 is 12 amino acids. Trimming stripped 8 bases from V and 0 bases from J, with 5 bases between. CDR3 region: CASGASNQPQHF. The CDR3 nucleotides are TGCGCCAGCGGGGCTAGCAATCAGCCCCAGCATTTT.

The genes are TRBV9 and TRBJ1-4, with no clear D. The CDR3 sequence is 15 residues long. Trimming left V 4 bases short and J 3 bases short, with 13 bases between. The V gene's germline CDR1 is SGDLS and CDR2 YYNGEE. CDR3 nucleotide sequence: TGTGCCAGCAGCCTCCTTTCCCGGGCTAATGAAAAACTGTTTTTT. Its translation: CASSLLSRANEKLFF.

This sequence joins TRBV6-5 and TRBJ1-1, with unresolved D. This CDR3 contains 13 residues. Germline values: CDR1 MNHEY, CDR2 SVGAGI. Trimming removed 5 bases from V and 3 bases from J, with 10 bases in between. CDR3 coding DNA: TGTGCCAGCAGTCCCCCCGAGGACACTGAAGCTTTCTTT. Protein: CASSPPEDTEAFF.

The CDR3 region is CASSYSRGSYEQYF. CDR3 bases: TGTGCCAGCAGTTACTCCCGAGGGTCCTACGAGCAGTACTTC. The chain recombines TRBV6-6 with TRBJ2-7; D possibly corresponds to TRBD2 (5 bases). V was cut by 0 bases and J by 1 base, with 7 bases left in between. CDR3 length equals 14 residues. CDR1 is MNHNY and CDR2 is SVGAGI in the germline V gene (reference sequence).

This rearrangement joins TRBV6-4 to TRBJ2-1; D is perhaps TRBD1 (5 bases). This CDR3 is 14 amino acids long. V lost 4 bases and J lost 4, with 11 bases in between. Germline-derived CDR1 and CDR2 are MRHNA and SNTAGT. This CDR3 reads CASSGAGPYNEQFF. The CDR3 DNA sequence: TGTGCCAGCAGTGGGGCAGGGCCTTACAATGAGCAGTTCTTC.

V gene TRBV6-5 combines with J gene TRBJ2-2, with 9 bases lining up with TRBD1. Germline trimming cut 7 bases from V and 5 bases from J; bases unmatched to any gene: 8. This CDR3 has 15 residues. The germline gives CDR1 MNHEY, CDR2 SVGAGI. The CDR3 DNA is TGTGCCAGCAAAAGGGGACAGGGCGGTACCGGGGAGCTGTTTTTT. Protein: CASKRGQGGTGELFF.

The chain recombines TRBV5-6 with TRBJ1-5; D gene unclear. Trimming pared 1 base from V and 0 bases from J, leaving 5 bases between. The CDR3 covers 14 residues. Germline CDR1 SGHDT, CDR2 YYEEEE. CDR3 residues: CASSLPRSNQPQHF. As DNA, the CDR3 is TGTGCCAGCAGCTTGCCCCGTAGCAATCAGCCCCAGCATTTT.

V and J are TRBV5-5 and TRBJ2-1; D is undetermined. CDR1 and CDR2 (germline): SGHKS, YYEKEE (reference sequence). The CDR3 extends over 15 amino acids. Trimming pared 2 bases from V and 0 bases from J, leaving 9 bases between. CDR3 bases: TGTGCCAGCAGCTTCGAGTCGAGCTCCTACAATGAGCAGTTCTTC. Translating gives CASSFESSSYNEQFF.

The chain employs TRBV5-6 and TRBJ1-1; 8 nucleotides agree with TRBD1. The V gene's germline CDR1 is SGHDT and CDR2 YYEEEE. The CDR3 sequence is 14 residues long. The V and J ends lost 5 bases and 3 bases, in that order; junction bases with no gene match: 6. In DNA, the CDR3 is TGTGCCAGCAGTCGACCGACAGGGGACACTGAAGCTTTCTTT. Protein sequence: CASSRPTGDTEAFF. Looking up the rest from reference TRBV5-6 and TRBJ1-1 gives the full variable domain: DAGVTQSPTHLIKTRGQQVTLRCSPKSGHDTVSWYQQALGQGPQFIFQYYEEEERQRGNFPDRFSGHQFPNYSSELNVNALLLGDSALYLCASSRPTGDTEAFFGQGTRLTVV.

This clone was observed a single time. As DNA, the CDR3 is TGTGCCAGCTCACCGGGACAGGGAAGTCCTGGCTACACCTTC. Its protein product is CASSPGQGSPGYTF. J is TRBJ1-2 and V is TRBV18, with 9 bases that match TRBD1. CDR1 is KGHSH and CDR2 is LQKENI in the germline V gene. The CDR3 contains 14 residues. V trimming: 3 bases; J trimming: 7 bases; junction bases outside the gene matches: 6.

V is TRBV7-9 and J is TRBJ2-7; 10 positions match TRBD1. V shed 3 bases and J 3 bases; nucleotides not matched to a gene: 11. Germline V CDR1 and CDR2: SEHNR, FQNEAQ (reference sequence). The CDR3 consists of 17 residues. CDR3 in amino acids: CASSFPPGQGIDYEQYV. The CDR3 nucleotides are TGTGCCAGCAGCTTTCCCCCGGGACAGGGGATAGACTACGAGCAGTACGTC.

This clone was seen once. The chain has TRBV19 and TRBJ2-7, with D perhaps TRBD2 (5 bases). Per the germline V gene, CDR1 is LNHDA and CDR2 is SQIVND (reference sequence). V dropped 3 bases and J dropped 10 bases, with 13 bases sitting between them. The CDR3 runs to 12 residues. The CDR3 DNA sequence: TGTGCCAGTAGTATCCCGGGATTGGAACAGTACTTC. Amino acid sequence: CASSIPGLEQYF.

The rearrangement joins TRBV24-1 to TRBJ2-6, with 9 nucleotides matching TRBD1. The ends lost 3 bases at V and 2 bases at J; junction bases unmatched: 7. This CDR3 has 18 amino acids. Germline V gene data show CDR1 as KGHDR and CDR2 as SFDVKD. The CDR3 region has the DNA TGTGCCACCAGTGATCAACCACAGGGGGCTACTGGGGCCAACGTCCTGACTTTC. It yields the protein CATSDQPQGATGANVLTF.